One sample yielded the 22 T cell receptor beta chains listed below, sequenced in a study of cytomegalovirus exposure and HLA in healthy donors. It was with 60 Vbeta and 13 Jbeta primers that the PCR ran. Using immunoSEQ multiplex PCR, the repertoire was profiled, and TCRdb retains in-frame clones only, with some absent. The repertoire holds approximately 100,000 clones, with roughly three fifths as singletons. The sample was PBMCs. The receptors shown here come from a man under 40 in good health and CMV-seronegative.

V is TRBV5-1 and J is TRBJ2-7, with D perhaps TRBD2 (5 bases). V lost 0 bases and J lost 2, with 9 bases in between. Germline-derived CDR1 and CDR2 are SGHRS and YFSETQ. There are 14 residues in the CDR3. This CDR3 reads CASSLGPGTYEQYF. The CDR3 nucleotides are TGCGCCAGCAGCTTGGGGCCGGGAACCTACGAGCAGTACTTC.

The rearrangement links TRBV7-3 to TRBJ2-3; D is uncertain. CDR3 length: 15 amino acids. The V gene's germline CDR1 is SGHTA and CDR2 FQGTGA. V lost 5 bases to trimming and J lost 0 bases, with 12 bases between them. The CDR3 sequence is CASSIQSSSTDTQYF. The CDR3 DNA follows: TGTGCCAGCAGCATACAGAGTTCTAGCACAGATACGCAGTATTTT.

As to this clone: One end of the junction does not line up with germline, which may come from a read error. V usage is TRBV7-9 and J usage is TRBJ1-5; tentatively, D is TRBD1 (5 bases). The CDR3 is made up of 14 amino acids. CDR1 SEHNR and CDR2 FQNEAQ come from the germline V gene (reference sequence). Written as DNA, the CDR3 is TGTTCCAGCAGCTTATGGGGGAGGGATCAGCCCCAGCATTTT. It yields the protein CSSSLWGRDQPQHF. The entire variable domain, with the rest obtained from reference TRBV7-9 and TRBJ1-5, is as follows: DTGVSQNPRHKITKRGQNVTFRCDPISEHNRLYWYRQTLGQGPEFLTYFQNEAQLEKSRLLSDRFSAERPKGSFSTLEIQRTEQGDSAMYLCSSSLWGRDQPQHFGDGTRLSIL.

The CDR3, as DNA: TGTGCCAGCAGCGTGACCCCGGGTGTTTCCTACAATGAGCAGTTCTTC. This translates into CASSVTPGVSYNEQFF. The gene calls are TRBV9 and TRBJ2-1; D unresolved. Trimming removed 2 bases from V and 1 base from J, with 13 bases in between. Germline CDR1 SGDLS, CDR2 YYNGEE. The CDR3 loop spans 16 amino acids.

The chain couples TRBV6-5 to TRBJ1-4, with unresolved D. V lost 4 bases, J lost 0 bases, and 9 bases lay in between. The CDR3 is 15 amino acids. The germline gives CDR1 MNHEY, CDR2 SVGAGI. CDR3 sequence: CASSLGLATNEKLFF. The CDR3 DNA follows: TGTGCCAGCAGTTTGGGCCTCGCAACTAATGAAAAACTGTTTTTT.

The chain employs TRBV6-6 and TRBJ2-2; TRBD2 aligns across 11 bases. CDR1 is MNHNY and CDR2 is SVGAGI in the germline V gene (reference sequence). The length of the CDR3 is 16 residues. V dropped 7 bases and J dropped 5; count of bases not matched to a gene: 9. In DNA form, the CDR3 reads TGTGCCAGCACTTTATCGACTAGCGGGAATACCGGGGAGCTGTTTTTT. Translation gives CASTLSTSGNTGELFF.

The chain couples TRBV5-1 to TRBJ2-3; D may be TRBD1 (7 bases). Germline CDR1 SGHRS, CDR2 YFSETQ. The CDR3 extends over 16 amino acids. V was cut by 2 bases and J by 0 bases, with 13 bases left in between. The CDR3 sequence: CASSFSGGTSTDTQYF. For the CDR3, the DNA is TGCGCCAGCAGCTTCTCAGGGGGGACTAGCACAGATACGCAGTATTTT.

This chain uses TRBV18 with TRBJ1-6; D might be TRBD1 (6 bases). Per germline, CDR1 KGHSH and CDR2 LQKENI. The V end was cut by 6 bases, the J end by 9 bases, with 24 bases between. This CDR3 spans 17 amino acids. CDR3 residues: CASSSFPQGQAGSPLHF. CDR3 bases: TGTGCCAGCTCGTCCTTCCCGCAGGGGCAGGCGGGTTCACCCCTCCACTTT.

The chain recombines TRBV6-5 with TRBJ2-5; possibly TRBD2 for D (5 bases). Germline V lookup: CDR1 MNHEY, CDR2 SVGAGI. V was pared by 5 bases and J by 3 bases, with 13 bases between. This CDR3 has 14 amino acids. The DNA for the CDR3 is TGTGCCAGCAGTGAGACCGGGATGAAAGAGACCCAGTACTTC. This gives the protein CASSETGMKETQYF.

As regards this clone: Other DNA sequences in this specimen translate into the identical CDR3. V usage is TRBV7-3 and J usage is TRBJ2-2; 14 positions match TRBD2. The V gene's germline CDR1 is SGHTA and CDR2 FQGTGA. CDR3 length: 16 residues. The ends lost 2 bases at V and 4 bases at J; junction bases unmatched: 0. CDR3 DNA: TGTGCCAGCAGCTTAGGACTAGCGGGAGGCACCGGGGAGCTGTTTTTT. Translating it yields CASSLGLAGGTGELFF.

This rearrangement joins TRBV7-3 to TRBJ2-3; D call uncertain. V lost 3 bases, J lost 1 base, and 11 bases lay in between. Germline-derived CDR1 and CDR2 are SGHTA and FQGTGA. The CDR3 has 15 residues. The CDR3 here is CASSFALGRTDTQYF. The CDR3 coding sequence is TGTGCCAGCAGCTTTGCCCTAGGCCGCACAGATACGCAGTATTTT.

This clone was detected only a few times. This chain uses TRBV7-3 with TRBJ2-2; 13 bases agree with TRBD2. From germline, CDR1 is SGHTA and CDR2 FQGTGA. The CDR3 extends over 21 amino acids. V shed 1 base, J shed 0 bases, and the junction held 11 bases outside the gene matches. CDR3 protein: CASSLRGLAGVPKANTGELFF. The CDR3, as DNA: TGTGCCAGCAGCTTAAGAGGACTAGCGGGAGTCCCCAAAGCGAACACCGGGGAGCTGTTTTTT.

A few counts support this clone. The V gene is TRBV28, the J gene TRBJ2-1; a weak D match, TRBD1 (6 bases). Trimming took 6 bases from V and 7 from J, leaving 16 bases between them. In germline, CDR1 is MDHEN, CDR2 SYDVKM. This CDR3 spans 14 amino acids. CDR3 DNA: TGTGCCAGCAGAAGGTCCATGGGGGCAAATGAGCAGTTCTTC. Amino acid sequence: CASRRSMGANEQFF.

V gene TRBV7-3 combines with J gene TRBJ2-7; 10 bases fit TRBD1. V was pared by 2 bases and J by 4 bases, with 2 bases of the junction left unmatched. The CDR3 consists of 14 residues. The V gene's germline CDR1 is SGHTA and CDR2 FQGTGA. The CDR3 spells CASSLLGQGYEQYF. CDR3 coding DNA: TGTGCCAGCAGCTTATTGGGACAGGGGTACGAGCAGTACTTC. Drawing the rest from reference TRBV7-3 and TRBJ2-7, the complete variable domain is GAGVSQTPSNKVTEKGKYVELRCDPISGHTALYWYRQSLGQGPEFLIYFQGTGAADDSGLPNDRFFAVRPEGSVSTLKIQRTERGDSAVYLCASSLLGQGYEQYFGPGTRLTVT.

Only a few counts were recorded for this clone. The chain is built from TRBV4-1 and TRBJ2-2, with a possible D match to TRBD1 (6 bases). The germline V gene has CDR1 MGHRA and CDR2 YSYEKL. The CDR3 is made up of 18 amino acids. V lost 0 bases, J lost 3 bases, and 17 bases lay in between. As DNA, the CDR3 is TGCGCCAGCAGCCAAGAAGGTCCCGGGGCAGGGGACACCGGGGAGCTGTTTTTT. Protein sequence: CASSQEGPGAGDTGELFF.

This clone was detected a few times. The chain joins TRBV4-3 to TRBJ1-3; 8 positions match TRBD1. Germline CDR1 is LGHNA and CDR2 is YSLEER. The CDR3 has 21 amino acids. V trimming: 0 bases; J trimming: 4 bases; junction bases outside the gene matches: 20. For the CDR3, the DNA is TGCGCCAGCAGCCAAGACACCATAAGCCGGGACAGGAGAATAGCCGGAAACACCATATATTTT. Protein: CASSQDTISRDRRIAGNTIYF.

This chain connects TRBV2 to TRBJ2-3; 8 positions match TRBD2. The CDR3 consists of 14 residues. Trimming at V came to 4 bases and at J to 3 bases, leaving 3 bases not matched to a gene. Germline assignment: CDR1 SNHLY and CDR2 FYNNEI. The CDR3 region is CASSVRGGTDTQYF. The CDR3 region has the DNA TGTGCCAGCAGTGTTCGGGGGGGAACAGATACGCAGTATTTT.

The V gene is TRBV10-3, the J gene TRBJ2-1, with TRBD2 matching over 12 bases. V lost 5 bases to trimming and J lost 0 bases; unmatched junction nucleotides: 8. This CDR3 is built from 18 residues. Germline CDR1 ENHRY, CDR2 SYGVKD. The CDR3 here is CAISTGLAGLYSYNEQFF. DNA of the CDR3: TGTGCCATCAGTACTGGACTAGCGGGGCTGTACTCCTACAATGAGCAGTTCTTC.

This clone was seen only once. The V and J genes are TRBV7-6 and TRBJ2-1; possibly TRBD2 for D (7 bases). Trimming removed 2 bases at V and 1 base at J, with 21 bases between. Germline assignment: CDR1 SGHVS and CDR2 FNYEAQ. The CDR3 spans 19 residues. The CDR3 DNA sequence: TGTGCCAGCAGCTTAAGGCCAGGACTAGTGGGGGCGTCCTACAATGAGCAGTTCTTC. Translated, it gives CASSLRPGLVGASYNEQFF.

The chain carries TRBV5-1 and TRBJ2-5; 8 bases map to TRBD1. The CDR3 is 15 amino acids. The V and J ends lost 4 bases and 4 bases, in that order; junction bases with no gene match: 9. The V gene's germline CDR1 is SGHRS and CDR2 YFSETQ. As DNA, the CDR3 is TGCGCCAGCAGCACCGGGACAGGTTTTGGAGAGACCCAGTACTTC. Translation gives CASSTGTGFGETQYF.

This clone has just a few counts. The rearrangement links TRBV28 to TRBJ2-5; 9 positions match TRBD1. The J call may be faulty, since TRBJ2-7 better matches the DNA end. Germline V gene lookup returns CDR1 MDHEN and CDR2 SYDVKM. The CDR3 runs 13 residues. The CDR3 nucleotides read TGTGCCAGCAGACGCAGGACAGGGGACGAGCAGTACTTC. It specifies CASRRRTGDEQYF.

V gene TRBV27 combines with J gene TRBJ1-5; no clear D gene. The CDR3 contains 15 residues. Deletions cut 3 bases from V and 2 bases from J, with 11 bases between. Germline V gives CDR1 MNHEY, CDR2 SMNVEV (reference sequence). CDR3 sequence (DNA): TGTGCCAGCAGTTTCGACGGGTGGGGCAATCAGCCCCAGCATTTT. Translated, it gives CASSFDGWGNQPQHF.